What follows describes a single TCR beta chain. This clone was counted at least ten times. Its antigen specificity is not known. The input lacks base qualities; no much larger clone sits a single base away. This sample was taken from a study of T cell changes during pregnancy in multiple sclerosis (dated by TCRdb to the late 2010s). A note on the overall study: The study looked at changes in the T cell repertoire across pregnancy in women with multiple sclerosis.

Receptor amplification or capture employed the immunoSEQ multiplex PCR assay. Not all clones reach the TCRdb copy of this immuneACCESS table, which keeps in-frame sequences only. Checked studies attribute under half of the gap to unresolved V genes and leave the rest unexplained. The sample includes 58,000 or so clones, with 75% to 90% observed a single time. 0.38% of the sample lies in the top ten. V ends up 1 base short and J 12 bases short, with an unmatched junction base count of 5. The CDR3 spans 13 residues, from the cysteine through the phenylalanine. Only the CDR3 DNA stays, 39 bases, in frame from base 1. Based on the germline V gene, the CDR1 and CDR2 sequences are SGHTA and FQGNSA.

Recombination joined TRBV7-2 with TRBJ1-1; a stretch of 10 junction bases matches TRBD1. This specimen consisted of CD4+ T cells from peripheral blood mononuclear cells, obtained in the third trimester of pregnancy. The sequence came from a female donor with multiple sclerosis, enrolled in a pregnancy study. Here is the DNA: TGTGCCAGCAGCTTAGGGGGACAGGGGCGATCTTTCTTT. It translates as CASSLGGQGRSFF.